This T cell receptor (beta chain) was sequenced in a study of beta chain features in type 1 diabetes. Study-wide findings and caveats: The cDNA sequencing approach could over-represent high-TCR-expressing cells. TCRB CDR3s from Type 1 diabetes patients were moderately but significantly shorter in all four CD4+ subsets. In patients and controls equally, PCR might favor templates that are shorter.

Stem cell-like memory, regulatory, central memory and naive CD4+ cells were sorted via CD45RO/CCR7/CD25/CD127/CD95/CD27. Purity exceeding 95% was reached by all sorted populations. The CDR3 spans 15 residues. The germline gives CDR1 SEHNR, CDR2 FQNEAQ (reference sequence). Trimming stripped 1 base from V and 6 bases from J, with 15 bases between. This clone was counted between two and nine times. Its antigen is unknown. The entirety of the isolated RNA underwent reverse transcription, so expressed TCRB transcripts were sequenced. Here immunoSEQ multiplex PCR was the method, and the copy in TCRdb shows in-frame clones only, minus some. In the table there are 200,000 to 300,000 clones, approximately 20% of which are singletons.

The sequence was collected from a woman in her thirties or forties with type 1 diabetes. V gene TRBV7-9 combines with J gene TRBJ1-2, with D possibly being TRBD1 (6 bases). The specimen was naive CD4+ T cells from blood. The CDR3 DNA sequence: TGTGCCAGCAGCTTAGAGCGGGGGGCCTCAAATGGCTACACCTTC. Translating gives CASSLERGASNGYTF.